This T cell receptor beta chain is from a study of blood T cell repertoires in COVID-19. The overall study: COVID-19 samples, acute and convalescent, were from the United States, Italy and Spain.

This clone was observed once. The repertoire was sequenced with immunoSEQ multiplex PCR; TCRdb's copy has only in-frame clones and lacks some. The table records under 100,000 clones, approximately 89% of them present only once. V lost 4 bases to trimming and J lost 5 bases; unmatched junction nucleotides: 11. Germline CDR1 SGHRS, CDR2 YFSETQ. The CDR3 runs 15 residues. Material: peripheral blood. The TCR comes from a human donor in a cohort sampled during active COVID-19. This chain links TRBV5-1 with TRBJ2-7; 8 nucleotides match TRBD1. CDR3 sequence: CASSPGDRGWDEQYF. The CDR3 coding sequence is TGCGCCAGCAGCCCTGGTGACAGGGGTTGGGACGAGCAGTACTTC.